This T cell receptor (beta chain) appears in the sequencing data of a study of response to subunit inactivated influenza vaccine. TCRdb redid the calling of the RT-PCR reads with MiXCR, one entry per CDR3 protein. Here the sample spans hundreds of thousands of distinct CDR3 sequences, roughly 13% being singletons. Turning to this clonotype: The target antigen is unknown.

Overall study findings and caveats: Authors suggested seasonal influenza vaccinations each recruit few new T cells.

The V gene's germline CDR1 is SNHLY and CDR2 FYNNEI. This CDR3 contains 14 residues. Trimming pared 3 bases from V and 2 bases from J, leaving 8 bases between. V and J are TRBV2 and TRBJ1-5; perhaps TRBD1 as D (6 bases). This clonotype originated in a man aged 50 to 60 who received an inactivated influenza vaccine. The input for sequencing was PBMCs from blood, taken less than 15 days before vaccination. The CDR3 region is CASSDGGGNQPQHF. The CDR3 coding sequence is TGTGCCAGCAGTGACGGGGGCGGCAATCAGCCCCAGCATTTT.